The 10 T cell receptor beta chains presented below share a single source sample, sequenced in a study of blood T cells in healthy people across ages (dated by TCRdb to the mid-2010s). Libraries came from 5' RACE. A second roughly 6 to 11 cycle PCR used a sample-barcoded 5' primer and a J-beta primer mix. Clones were called with MiXCR by TCRdb after fastp trimmed the public reads at Q25, and only in-frame beta chains were retained. Every distinct CDR3 protein forms one entry, paired with its most common genes and DNA. This sample comprises around 1,800,000 distinct CDR3 sequences, about two fifths of them detected only once. The ten largest clones capture 23% of the sample. Sequenced sample: blood. The receptors were sampled from a human donor in good health.

About this clonotype itself: Without the conserved terminal phenylalanine or tryptophan, this CDR3 likely stems from a read error. V usage is TRBV12-3 or TRBV12-4 and J usage is TRBJ1-1, with D possibly being TRBD1 (5 bases). V lost 7 bases to trimming and J lost 4 bases, with 10 bases between them. This CDR3 region has 12 residues. CDR3 DNA sequence: TGTGCCAGCATTCACCAGGGCACTGAAGCTTTCTTG. This codes for CASIHQGTEAFL.

This clonotype was found a few times. The chain couples TRBV10-3 to TRBJ1-2; possibly TRBD1 for D (5 bases). Per the germline V gene, CDR1 is ENHRY and CDR2 is SYGVKD. The ends were cut back, 5 bases at V and 8 bases at J, with 21 bases in the middle. The CDR3 contains 15 residues. This chain's CDR3 is CAISRLGGGIRGYTF. The CDR3 DNA is TGTGCCATCAGTCGTCTTGGGGGAGGGATTCGGGGCTACACCTTC.

This chain links TRBV12-3 or TRBV12-4 with TRBJ1-5, with no clear D. The CDR3 sequence is 14 residues long. V lost 3 bases and J 9 bases, leaving 15 bases between the germline ends. CDR3 DNA: TGTGCCAGCAGTTTTAGGTTAGGTGTTCGGCCCCAGCATTTT. Translating it yields CASSFRLGVRPQHF.

In nucleotides, the CDR3 is TGTGCCAGTTCCCGGAGTGAGCCCGGGGGGGTCCAAGAGACCCAGTACTTC. Residues: CASSRSEPGGVQETQYF. The V gene is TRBV13, the J gene TRBJ2-5; TRBD2 matches 8 bases. This CDR3 contains 17 residues. Germline V gene data show CDR1 as PRHDT and CDR2 as FYEKMQ (reference sequence). The trim removed 9 bases at V and 1 base at J, leaving 16 bases unmatched. Variable domain in full (rest from reference TRBV13 and TRBJ2-5): AAGVIQSPRHLIKEKRETATLKCYPIPRHDTVYWYQQGPGQDPQFLISFYEKMQSDKGSIPDRFSAQQFSDYHSELNMSSLELGDSALYFCASSRSEPGGVQETQYFGPGTRLLVL.

The rearrangement links TRBV28 to TRBJ2-1; perhaps D is TRBD1 or TRBD2 (7 bases each). The V and J ends lost 5 bases and 3 bases respectively, with 11 bases between them. The CDR3 is 14 residues long. The germline V gene has CDR1 MDHEN and CDR2 SYDVKM. The CDR3 sequence: CASSQGGDYNEQFF. DNA of the CDR3: TGTGCCAGCAGTCAGGGGGGGGACTACAATGAGCAGTTCTTC.

This chain links TRBV27 with TRBJ2-3; D is unclear. Germline CDR1 MNHEY, CDR2 SMNVEV (reference sequence). This CDR3 region has 15 residues. V was shortened by 11 bases and J by 0 bases, with 18 bases between the two germline ends. The CDR3 DNA is TGTGCCGCAAAAGCCTACCGACTGAGCACAGATACGCAGTATTTT. This gives the protein CAAKAYRLSTDTQYF.

This clonotype turned up a few times. Lacking the conserved final phenylalanine or tryptophan, this CDR3 likely reflects a read error. V gene TRBV7-3 combines with J gene TRBJ2-1; D possibly corresponds to TRBD2 (6 bases). In germline, CDR1 is SGHTA, CDR2 FQGTGA. With 5 bases removed from V and 9 bases from J, the gap between germline ends came to 17 bases. The CDR3 spans 14 residues. CDR3 nucleotides: TGTGCCAGCAGCCCATCCGATAGCGGAATTGAGCAGTTCTTA. It encodes CASSPSDSGIEQFL.

This clonotype has more than one count but fewer than ten. The chain links TRBV9 to TRBJ2-1; the D is unclear. The CDR3 covers 14 residues. The V gene's germline CDR1 is SGDLS and CDR2 YYNGEE. Deletions cut 0 bases from V and 0 bases from J, with 4 bases between. CDR3 nucleotide sequence: TGTGCCAGCAGCGTAGACTCCTCCTACAATGAGCAGTTCTTC. Translated, it gives CASSVDSSYNEQFF.

The J gene is TRBJ2-7, the V gene TRBV7-2, with D unclear. CDR1 is SGHTA, CDR2 FQGNSA, per germline. The CDR3 covers 16 residues. The germline V and J ends were trimmed by 0 bases and 0 bases, with 12 bases remaining between them. The CDR3 region is CASSLATSLRSYEQYF. CDR3 coding DNA: TGTGCCAGCAGCTTAGCGACTTCACTTCGCTCCTACGAGCAGTACTTC.

The chain recombines TRBV20-1 with TRBJ1-5; maybe TRBD1 (6 bases). The CDR3 extends over 14 amino acids. The ends were cut back, 6 bases at V and 7 bases at J, with 19 bases in the middle. CDR1 is DFQATT, CDR2 SNEGSKA, per germline (reference sequence). CDR3 nucleotides: TGCAGTGCCCTCCCCTTGGGGGGCGAACAGCCCCAGCATTTT. It encodes CSALPLGGEQPQHF.